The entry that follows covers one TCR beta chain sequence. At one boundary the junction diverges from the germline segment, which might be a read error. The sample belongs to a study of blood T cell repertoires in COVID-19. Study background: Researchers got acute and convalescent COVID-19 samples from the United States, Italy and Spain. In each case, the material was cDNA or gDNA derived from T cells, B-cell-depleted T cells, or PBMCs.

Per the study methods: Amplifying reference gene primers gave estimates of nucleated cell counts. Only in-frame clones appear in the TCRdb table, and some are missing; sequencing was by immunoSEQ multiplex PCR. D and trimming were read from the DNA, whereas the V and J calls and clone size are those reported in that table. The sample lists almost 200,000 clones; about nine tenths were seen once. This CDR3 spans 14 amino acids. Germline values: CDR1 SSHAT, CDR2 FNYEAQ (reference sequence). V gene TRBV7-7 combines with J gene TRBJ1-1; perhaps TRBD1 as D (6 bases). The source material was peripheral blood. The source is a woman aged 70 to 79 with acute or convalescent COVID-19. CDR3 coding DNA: TGTGCTAGCAGCTTGCGGCAGGGGTATACTGAAGCTTTCTTT. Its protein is CASSLRQGYTEAFF.